A single sample gave rise to the 15 T cell receptor beta chains below, sequenced in a study of cytomegalovirus exposure and HLA in healthy donors. Method: immunoSEQ multiplex PCR; TCRdb's copy keeps in-frame clones and lacks some. This sample has some 74,000 clones; approximately 94% occur once, and the top ten carry around 3.3%. The sequenced sample was PBMCs. All receptors derive from a woman aged 30 to 39 in good health and CMV-seronegative.

V usage is TRBV6-1 and J usage is TRBJ2-7; 9 bases match TRBD2. This CDR3 contains 14 residues. Germline V gene sequence: CDR1 MNHNS, CDR2 SASEGT. Trimming cost V 8 bases and J 3 bases; bases outside gene matches: 8. CDR3 protein: CASDPSGARYEQYF. Here the CDR3 DNA reads TGTGCCAGCGACCCTAGCGGGGCCCGCTACGAGCAGTACTTC.

This sequence joins TRBV28 and TRBJ1-2, with TRBD1 matching 7 bases. Per the germline V gene, CDR1 is MDHEN and CDR2 is SYDVKM. Trimming cost V 10 bases and J 4 bases; bases outside gene matches: 12. This CDR3 has 14 amino acids. The CDR3 loop reads CATTTGEQAYGYTF. The CDR3 bases are TGTGCCACCACTACAGGGGAACAGGCCTATGGCTACACCTTC.

This rearrangement joins TRBV6-6 to TRBJ2-3; 10 bases agree with TRBD2. CDR1 is MNHNY, CDR2 SVGAGI, per germline (reference sequence). V gave up 8 bases and J gave up 2 bases; unmatched junction bases: 7. The CDR3 extends over 15 amino acids. The CDR3 reads CASVNSGGDTDTQYF. The CDR3, as DNA: TGTGCCAGCGTCAACAGCGGGGGGGACACAGATACGCAGTATTTT.

The chain joins TRBV25-1 to TRBJ1-2, with 7 bases aligning to TRBD1. The trim removed 2 bases at V and 5 bases at J, leaving 5 bases unmatched. The CDR3 has 14 residues. Germline V gene sequence: CDR1 MGHDK, CDR2 SYGVNS. This chain's CDR3 is CASSEPGQIYGYTF. The CDR3 bases are TGTGCCAGCAGTGAACCGGGACAGATTTATGGCTACACCTTC.

This clone has a handful of counts. The genes are TRBV2 and TRBJ1-2; 7 bases line up with TRBD1. Germline V CDR1 and CDR2: SNHLY, FYNNEI. Trimming cost V 6 bases and J 10 bases; bases outside gene matches: 5. The CDR3 is made up of 11 amino acids. In nucleotides, the CDR3 is TGTGCCAGCAGCGGACAGGCGCTCTACACCTTC. The encoded protein is CASSGQALYTF.

The rearrangement joins TRBV7-9 to TRBJ2-2; D unresolved. Germline V gene lookup returns CDR1 SEHNR and CDR2 FQNEAQ (reference sequence). V gave up 1 base and J gave up 3 bases, with 9 bases separating them. This CDR3 contains 15 residues. The CDR3 loop is CASSLGGSYTGELFF. The CDR3 bases are TGTGCCAGCAGCTTAGGAGGTAGTTACACCGGGGAGCTGTTTTTT.

This clone appeared a single time. This specimen includes other DNA sequences encoding the same CDR3. The chain couples TRBV19 to TRBJ1-1; 9 nucleotides match TRBD1. V gave up 8 bases and J gave up 1 base; unmatched junction bases: 2. Germline V CDR1 and CDR2: LNHDA, SQIVND (reference sequence). The CDR3 length is 13 residues. The CDR3 region has the DNA TGTGCCAGTCGGGGACAGGGGAACACTGAAGCTTTCTTT. This translates into CASRGQGNTEAFF. Looking up the rest from reference TRBV19 and TRBJ1-1 gives the full variable domain: DGGITQSPKYLFRKEGQNVTLSCEQNLNHDAMYWYRQDPGQGLRLIYYSQIVNDFQKGDIAEGYSVSREKKESFPLTVTSAQKNPTAFYLCASRGQGNTEAFFGQGTRLTVV.

The rearrangement links TRBV19 to TRBJ1-2; no definite D call. V gave up 6 bases and J gave up 4 bases, with 18 bases separating them. The CDR3 has 15 residues. Germline V gives CDR1 LNHDA, CDR2 SQIVND (reference sequence). CDR3 DNA: TGTGCCAGTAGAAGCGCCTTGGGTAAACCCTATGGCTACACCTTC. Amino acids: CASRSALGKPYGYTF.

The rearrangement joins TRBV15 to TRBJ1-1, with D maybe TRBD1 (6 bases). Germline V CDR1 and CDR2: LNHNV, YYDKDF (reference sequence). The germline V and J ends were trimmed by 2 bases and 8 bases, with 15 bases remaining between them. The CDR3 contains 14 residues. DNA for the CDR3: TGTGCCACCAGCAGATACAGGGAGTCGGAGGAAGCTTTCTTT. Its protein product is CATSRYRESEEAFF.

This rearrangement joins TRBV7-2 to TRBJ2-5, with TRBD2 matching over 7 bases. The CDR3 length is 14 residues. Per the germline V gene, CDR1 is SGHTA and CDR2 is FQGNSA. V lost 5 bases, J lost 3 bases, and 6 bases stayed unmatched. The CDR3 DNA follows: TGTGCCAGCAGCGGTCACGGGGGGAAAGAGACCCAGTACTTC. Protein product: CASSGHGGKETQYF.

The rearrangement uses TRBV27 and TRBJ1-1; the match to TRBD1 covers 7 bases. After removal of 6 bases from V and 1 base from J, the junction contained 5 bases not matched to a gene. The CDR3 extends over 14 amino acids. Germline assignment: CDR1 MNHEY and CDR2 SMNVEV (reference sequence). Here the CDR3 reads CASRNRGRNTEAFF. CDR3 coding DNA: TGTGCCAGCAGAAACAGGGGTAGGAACACTGAAGCTTTCTTT.

In this sample, this clone turned up once. J is TRBJ1-1 and V is TRBV19; 8 nucleotides match TRBD1. From germline, CDR1 is LNHDA and CDR2 SQIVND (reference sequence). The J segment lost 3 bases and the V segment lost 5 bases, leaving 14 bases of the junction unmatched. This CDR3 region has 17 residues. CDR3 residues: CASSFSGRGRSHTEAFF. The CDR3 nucleotides read TGTGCCAGTAGTTTCTCGGGCAGGGGGCGATCCCACACTGAAGCTTTCTTT.

The chain couples TRBV5-1 to TRBJ1-2; TRBD1 matches 8 bases. The CDR3 has 14 residues. Germline-derived CDR1 and CDR2 are SGHRS and YFSETQ. Trimming removed 4 bases from V and 3 bases from J; junction bases left unmatched: 5. The CDR3: CASSPGQGDYGYTF. The CDR3, as DNA: TGCGCCAGCAGCCCTGGACAGGGTGACTATGGCTACACCTTC.

V and J are TRBV18 and TRBJ2-1, with a weak D call TRBD2 (6 bases). The germline gives CDR1 KGHSH, CDR2 LQKENI. Trimming left V 6 bases short and J 9 bases short, with 21 bases between. This CDR3 comprises 15 residues. The CDR3 loop reads CASSFQRAAEGEQFF. DNA of the CDR3: TGTGCCAGCTCCTTTCAGCGGGCGGCGGAGGGTGAGCAGTTCTTC. Looking up the rest from reference TRBV18 and TRBJ2-1 gives the full variable domain: NAGVMQNPRHLVRRRGQEARLRCSPMKGHSHVYWYRQLPEEGLKFMVYLQKENIIDESGMPKERFSAEFPKEGPSILRIQQVVRGDSAAYFCASSFQRAAEGEQFFGPGTRLTVL.

The chain is built from TRBV5-6 and TRBJ1-2; D may be TRBD1 (6 bases). Germline V lookup: CDR1 SGHDT, CDR2 YYEEEE. V shed 3 bases and J shed 2 bases, with 14 bases lying between them. CDR3 length: 15 amino acids. The CDR3: CASSWRRGGNYGYTF. DNA for the CDR3: TGTGCCAGCAGCTGGCGGAGGGGGGGCAACTATGGCTACACCTTC.